This passage covers 26 T cell receptor beta chains from one sample sequenced in a study of graft-versus-host responses after intestinal transplantation. Repertoires were generated with immunoSEQ multiplex PCR, while TCRdb's copy carries only in-frame clones and drops some. Counted here are approximately 28,000 clones, approximately 90% occurring once; the ten biggest clones make up more than 9%. The sample in question was PBMCs, obtained around 480 days after intestinal transplantation. The receptors here all came from a human patient who received an intestinal transplant, so some T cells may come from the graft donor.

CDR3 sequence reads: CAWTFRGRQPQHF. CDR3 DNA: TGTGCCTGGACTTTCCGAGGGCGCCAGCCCCAGCATTTT. The chain carries TRBV30 and TRBJ1-5; no firm D call. V was cut by 4 bases and J by 7 bases, with 14 bases left in between. Germline V gene sequence: CDR1 GTSNPN, CDR2 SVGIG (reference sequence). The CDR3 sequence is 13 residues long. The full variable domain, in which reference TRBV30 and TRBJ1-5 provide the parts outside the CDR3, is SQTIHQWPATLVQPVGSPLSLECTVEGTSNPNLYWYRQAAGRGLQLLFYSVGIGQISSEVPQNLSASRPQDRQFILSSKKLLLSDSGFYLCAWTFRGRQPQHFGDGTRLSIL.

J is TRBJ2-7 and V is TRBV10-2, with D unclear. The DNA end favors TRBJ2-1, so the J call may be wrong. Germline V gene data show CDR1 as WSHSY and CDR2 as SAAADI. CDR3 length equals 13 residues. In DNA, the CDR3 is TGCGCCAGCAAGATGAGCTCCTACAATGAGCAGTTCTTC. Its translation: CASKMSSYNEQFF.

The table lists this clone with a count of one. The V call is TRBV2, the J call TRBJ2-7; no firm D call. The V gene's germline CDR1 is SNHLY and CDR2 FYNNEI. The CDR3 covers 10 residues. V lost 8 bases and J lost 2, with 4 bases in between. CDR3 sequence (DNA): TGTGCCAGCGGAGCCTACGAGCAGTACTTC. This encodes CASGAYEQYF.

This clone has only a few counts. The V gene is TRBV2, the J gene TRBJ1-4; 10 nucleotides align to TRBD1. V shed 4 bases and J 2 bases; nucleotides not matched to a gene: 7. The CDR3 is 17 residues long. CDR1 and CDR2 from the germline V gene are SNHLY and FYNNEI. The CDR3 loop reads CASSGRQGAKTNEKLFF. The CDR3 DNA is TGTGCCAGCAGTGGGAGACAGGGGGCGAAGACTAATGAAAAACTGTTTTTT.

The chain has TRBV4-3 and TRBJ2-6; D remains unclear. The CDR3 totals 17 residues. Germline CDR1 LGHNA, CDR2 YSLEER. Trimming removed 0 bases from V and 0 bases from J, with 9 bases in between. CDR3 residues: CASSQDRPASGANVLTF. As DNA, the CDR3 is TGCGCCAGCAGCCAAGACCGGCCGGCCTCTGGGGCCAACGTCCTGACTTTC.

The V and J genes are TRBV5-6 and TRBJ2-3; perhaps TRBD1 as D (5 bases). Germline V CDR1 and CDR2: SGHDT, YYEEEE. The CDR3 consists of 16 residues. Trimming left V 3 bases short and J 2 bases short, with 16 bases between. DNA of the CDR3: TGTGCCAGCAGCTCTGGGGCGGACGATGCCACAGATACGCAGTATTTT. Translation gives CASSSGADDATDTQYF.

The J gene is TRBJ1-1, the V gene TRBV5-1; the match to TRBD1 covers 7 bases. CDR1 is SGHRS, CDR2 YFSETQ, per germline. Losses at the gene ends were 1 base for V and 6 bases for J; bases not matched to a gene: 6. The CDR3 spans 14 residues. The chain's CDR3 is CASSLLTGNAEAFF. The CDR3 DNA reads as TGCGCCAGCAGCTTGTTGACAGGGAATGCTGAAGCTTTCTTT. The full variable domain, with the rest looked up from reference TRBV5-1 and TRBJ1-1, is KAGVTQTPRYLIKTRGQQVTLSCSPISGHRSVSWYQQTPGQGLQFLFEYFSETQRNKGNFPGRFSGRQFSNSRSEMNVSTLELGDSALYLCASSLLTGNAEAFFGQGTRLTVV.

As DNA, the CDR3 is TGTGCCAGCAGCTCGCGGGGCTATGGCTACACCTTC. Protein sequence: CASSSRGYGYTF. The rearrangement joins TRBV11-2 to TRBJ1-2; D remains ambiguous. V dropped 4 bases and J dropped 4 bases, with 7 bases sitting between them. CDR3 length equals 12 residues. Per the germline V gene, CDR1 is SGHAT and CDR2 is FQNNGV.

This rearrangement joins TRBV12-5 to TRBJ2-7; unclear D gene. V was cut by 5 bases and J by 6 bases, with 17 bases left in between. This CDR3 comprises 14 residues. Looked up from germline, CDR1 is LGHNT and CDR2 is FRNRAP. The CDR3 reads CASGGTEKGREQYF. The CDR3 DNA follows: TGTGCTAGTGGTGGAACAGAAAAGGGCCGCGAGCAGTACTTC.

The rearrangement links TRBV6-1 to TRBJ2-5, with a tentative D call TRBD2 (6 bases). This CDR3 has 15 amino acids. Deletions cut 6 bases from V and 4 bases from J, with 18 bases between. CDR1 and CDR2 (germline): MNHNS, SASEGT. CDR3 in amino acids: CASSPTGRGAETQYF. Written as DNA, the CDR3 is TGTGCCAGCAGCCCGACGGGGCGGGGAGCAGAGACCCAGTACTTC.

This chain links TRBV6-6 with TRBJ2-7, with 8 bases that match TRBD2. V shed 0 bases and J 3 bases; nucleotides not matched to a gene: 4. The CDR3 sequence is 15 residues long. In germline, CDR1 is MNHNY, CDR2 SVGAGI (reference sequence). The chain's CDR3 is CASSYSAGGVYEQYF. CDR3 DNA sequence: TGTGCCAGCAGTTACTCCGCGGGAGGAGTCTACGAGCAGTACTTC.

This chain joins TRBV6-1 and TRBJ2-7, with TRBD2 identical over 9 bases. The CDR3 runs to 13 residues. Per germline, CDR1 MNHNS and CDR2 SASEGT. J lost 1 base, V lost 10 bases, and 5 bases had no gene match. The DNA for the CDR3 is TGTGCCACCCGGACTAGCGTATCCTACGAGCAGTACTTC. It codes for CATRTSVSYEQYF.

This sequence joins TRBV19 and TRBJ2-7; TRBD2 matches 7 bases. The germline gives CDR1 LNHDA, CDR2 SQIVND (reference sequence). After removal of 3 bases from V and 2 bases from J, the junction contained 4 bases not matched to a gene. This CDR3 comprises 14 residues. The chain's CDR3 is CASSMASGTYEQYF. For the CDR3, the DNA is TGTGCCAGTAGTATGGCTAGCGGAACCTACGAGCAGTACTTC.

The V gene is TRBV7-2, the J gene TRBJ1-4; possible D gene TRBD1, 5 bases. Trimming took off 2 bases at V and 7 bases at J, with 8 bases between the two ends. CDR3 length: 13 residues. Germline values: CDR1 SGHTA, CDR2 FQGNSA. The CDR3 bases are TGTGCCAGCAGCTTATGGGGGGGTGAAAAACTGTTTTTT. Protein sequence: CASSLWGGEKLFF.

The chain couples TRBV18 to TRBJ1-1, with 11 bases aligning to TRBD1. Germline-derived CDR1 and CDR2 are KGHSH and LQKENI. V shed 4 bases, J shed 9 bases, and the junction held 7 bases outside the gene matches. The CDR3 loop spans 14 amino acids. The CDR3 DNA reads TGTGCCAGCTCACTGGTTCGGACAGGGGGCCAAGCTTTCTTT. Translated: CASSLVRTGGQAFF.

The chain joins TRBV5-1 to TRBJ1-5; perhaps TRBD1 as D (5 bases). Per germline, CDR1 SGHRS and CDR2 YFSETQ. This CDR3 contains 20 residues. Trimming stripped 0 bases from V and 1 base from J, with 23 bases between. In DNA, the CDR3 is TGCGCCAGCAGCTTGGCCATCAGGGTAGGAACTCTTGCGAGCAATCAGCCCCAGCATTTT. This sequence encodes CASSLAIRVGTLASNQPQHF. Full variable domain (outside the CDR3, taken from reference TRBV5-1 and TRBJ1-5): KAGVTQTPRYLIKTRGQQVTLSCSPISGHRSVSWYQQTPGQGLQFLFEYFSETQRNKGNFPGRFSGRQFSNSRSEMNVSTLELGDSALYLCASSLAIRVGTLASNQPQHFGDGTRLSIL.

This clone was observed a handful of times. The CDR3 sequence: CAISDLLPGQGAQGRQETQYF. CDR3 bases: TGTGCCATCAGTGACCTACTGCCGGGACAGGGGGCGCAGGGTAGGCAAGAGACCCAGTACTTC. The chain combines TRBV10-3 with TRBJ2-5; 12 nucleotides align to TRBD1. V lost 3 bases, J lost 2 bases, and 19 bases stayed unmatched. Germline V CDR1 and CDR2: ENHRY, SYGVKD. This CDR3 comprises 21 residues.

The chain has TRBV15 and TRBJ2-3; no clear D. Trimming took off 1 base at V and 0 bases at J, with 11 bases between the two ends. CDR3 size: 16 residues. Germline V lookup: CDR1 LNHNV, CDR2 YYDKDF (reference sequence). CDR3 DNA sequence: TGTGCCACCAGCAGAGGCTCGGGTCCTAGCACAGATACGCAGTATTTT. Its translation: CATSRGSGPSTDTQYF.

V is TRBV6-1 and J is TRBJ2-7, with no clear D. CDR3 length: 14 amino acids. V was trimmed by 7 bases and J by 5 bases, leaving 18 bases between them. Germline V CDR1 and CDR2: MNHNS, SASEGT. Written as DNA, the CDR3 is TGTGCCAGCATGGCCAGCCTACCACCCCACGAGCAGTACTTC. Translating it yields CASMASLPPHEQYF.

The chain joins TRBV6-1 to TRBJ1-2, with no clear D. The CDR3 is made up of 13 amino acids. The germline V gene encodes CDR1 MNHNS and CDR2 SASEGT. Trimming stripped 3 bases from V and 8 bases from J, with 13 bases between. This CDR3 reads CASSDVTKEGYTF. DNA of the CDR3: TGTGCCAGCAGTGATGTCACAAAGGAGGGCTACACCTTC.

This CDR3 reads CASSLPHQPQHF. As DNA, the CDR3 is TGTGCCAGCAGCCTCCCCCATCAGCCCCAGCATTTT. The chain links TRBV14 to TRBJ1-5; D is ambiguous. CDR1 and CDR2 (germline): SGHDN, FVKESK. The CDR3 loop spans 12 amino acids. V was shortened by 4 bases and J by 5 bases, with 6 bases between the two germline ends.

The J gene is TRBJ1-2, the V gene TRBV2, with D unresolved. The CDR3 totals 13 residues. V lost 3 bases and J 1 base, leaving 6 bases between the germline ends. The germline V gene encodes CDR1 SNHLY and CDR2 FYNNEI. The CDR3 loop is CASSELVNYGYTF. The DNA of the CDR3 is TGTGCCAGCAGTGAGTTAGTTAACTATGGCTACACCTTC.

CDR3 sequence reads: CASSDGLGTGNTIYF. DNA of the CDR3: TGTGCCAGCAGCGATGGTCTGGGAACTGGAAACACCATATATTTT. The chain is built from TRBV5-4 and TRBJ1-3; D remains unclear. This CDR3 comprises 15 residues. V was pared by 4 bases and J by 2 bases, with 13 bases between. Germline V CDR1 and CDR2: SGHNT, YYREEE (reference sequence).

V and J are TRBV18 and TRBJ1-1, with D hard to call. This CDR3 region has 14 residues. Germline assignment: CDR1 KGHSH and CDR2 LQKENI. V was pared by 6 bases and J by 0 bases, with 11 bases between. The CDR3 DNA reads as TGTGCCAGCTCCCCGCTCAACTTGAACACTGAAGCTTTCTTT. This gives the protein CASSPLNLNTEAFF. The full variable domain, in which reference TRBV18 and TRBJ1-1 provide the parts outside the CDR3, is NAGVMQNPRHLVRRRGQEARLRCSPMKGHSHVYWYRQLPEEGLKFMVYLQKENIIDESGMPKERFSAEFPKEGPSILRIQQVVRGDSAAYFCASSPLNLNTEAFFGQGTRLTVV.

The chain couples TRBV5-6 to TRBJ2-1, with D uncertain. Germline values: CDR1 SGHDT, CDR2 YYEEEE. Trimming pared 0 bases from V and 6 bases from J, leaving 4 bases between. The CDR3 has 12 residues. CDR3 residues: CASSLDPNEQFF. The DNA of the CDR3 is TGTGCCAGCAGCTTGGACCCCAATGAGCAGTTCTTC.

The gene calls are TRBV5-1 and TRBJ2-1; TRBD2 agrees at 13 bases. The length of the CDR3 is 16 residues. Germline values: CDR1 SGHRS, CDR2 YFSETQ. V lost 1 base and J lost 4; bases outside the gene matches: 2. The CDR3: CASSLTSGRGYNEQFF. In DNA, the CDR3 is TGCGCCAGCAGCTTGACTAGCGGGAGGGGTTACAATGAGCAGTTCTTC.